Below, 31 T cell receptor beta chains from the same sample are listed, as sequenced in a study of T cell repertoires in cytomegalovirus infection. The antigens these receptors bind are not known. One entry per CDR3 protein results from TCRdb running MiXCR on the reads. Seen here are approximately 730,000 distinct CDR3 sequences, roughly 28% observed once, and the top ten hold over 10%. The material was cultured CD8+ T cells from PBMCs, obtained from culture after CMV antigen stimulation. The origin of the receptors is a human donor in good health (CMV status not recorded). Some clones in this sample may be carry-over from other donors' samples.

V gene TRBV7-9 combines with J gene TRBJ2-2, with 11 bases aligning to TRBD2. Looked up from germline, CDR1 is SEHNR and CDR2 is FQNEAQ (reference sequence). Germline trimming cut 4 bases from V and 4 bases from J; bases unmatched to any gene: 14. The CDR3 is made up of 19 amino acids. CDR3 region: CASSSSGPVAGGLTGELFF. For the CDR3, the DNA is TGTGCCAGCAGCTCATCCGGCCCCGTAGCGGGGGGGCTCACCGGGGAGCTGTTTTTT.

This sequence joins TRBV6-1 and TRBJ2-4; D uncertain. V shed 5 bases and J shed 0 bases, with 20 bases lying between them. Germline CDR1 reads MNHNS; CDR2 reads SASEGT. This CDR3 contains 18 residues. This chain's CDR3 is CASSPPRSLPQAKNIQYF. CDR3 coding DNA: TGTGCCAGCAGTCCTCCCCGGTCCCTGCCCCAAGCCAAAAACATTCAGTACTTC.

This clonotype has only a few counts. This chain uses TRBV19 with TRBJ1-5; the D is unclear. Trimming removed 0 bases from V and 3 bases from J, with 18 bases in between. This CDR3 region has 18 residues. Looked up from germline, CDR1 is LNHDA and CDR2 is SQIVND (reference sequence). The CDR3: CASSIDLGDRRTNQPQHF. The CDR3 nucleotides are TGTGCCAGTAGTATAGATCTTGGCGACCGGCGAACCAATCAGCCCCAGCATTTT.

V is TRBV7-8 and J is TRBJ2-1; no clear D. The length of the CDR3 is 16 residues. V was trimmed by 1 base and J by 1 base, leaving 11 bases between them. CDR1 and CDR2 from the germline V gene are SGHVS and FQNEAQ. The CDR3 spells CASSLVGLISYNEQFF. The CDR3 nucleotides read TGTGCCAGCAGCTTAGTCGGCCTAATTTCCTACAATGAGCAGTTCTTC. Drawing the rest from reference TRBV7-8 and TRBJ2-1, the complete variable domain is GAGVSQSPRYKVAKRGQDVALRCDPISGHVSLFWYQQALGQGPEFLTYFQNEAQLDKSGLPSDRFFAERPEGSVSTLKIQRTQQEDSAVYLCASSLVGLISYNEQFFGPGTRLTVL.

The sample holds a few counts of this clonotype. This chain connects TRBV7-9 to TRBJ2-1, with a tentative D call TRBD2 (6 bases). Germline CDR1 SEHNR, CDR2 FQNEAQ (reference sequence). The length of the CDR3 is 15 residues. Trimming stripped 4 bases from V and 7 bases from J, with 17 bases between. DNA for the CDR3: TGTGCCAGCAGCTCCCGGGACTCCAGTCTAAATGAGCAGTTCTTC. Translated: CASSSRDSSLNEQFF.

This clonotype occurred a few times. The CDR3: CASSHNRGFRESDTQYF. In nucleotides, the CDR3 is TGTGCCAGCAGCCATAACCGGGGCTTCAGGGAAAGTGATACGCAGTATTTT. The chain uses TRBV3-1 and TRBJ2-3; D assignment may be TRBD1 or TRBD2 (5 bases each). This CDR3 has 17 residues. The V end was cut by 3 bases, the J end by 6 bases, with 22 bases between. Germline values: CDR1 LGHDT, CDR2 YNNKEL (reference sequence).

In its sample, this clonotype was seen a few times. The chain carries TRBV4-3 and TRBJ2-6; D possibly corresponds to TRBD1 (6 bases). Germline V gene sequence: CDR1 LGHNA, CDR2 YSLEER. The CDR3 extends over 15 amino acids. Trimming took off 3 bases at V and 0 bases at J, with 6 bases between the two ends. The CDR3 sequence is CASSQDSSGANVLTF. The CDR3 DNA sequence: TGCGCCAGCAGCCAGGACAGCTCTGGGGCCAACGTCCTGACTTTC.

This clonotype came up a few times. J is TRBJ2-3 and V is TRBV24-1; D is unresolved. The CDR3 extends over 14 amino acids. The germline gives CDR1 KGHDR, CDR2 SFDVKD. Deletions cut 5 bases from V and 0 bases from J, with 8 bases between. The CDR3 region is CATSVCPSTDTQYF. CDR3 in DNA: TGTGCCACCAGTGTTTGCCCTAGCACAGATACGCAGTATTTT.

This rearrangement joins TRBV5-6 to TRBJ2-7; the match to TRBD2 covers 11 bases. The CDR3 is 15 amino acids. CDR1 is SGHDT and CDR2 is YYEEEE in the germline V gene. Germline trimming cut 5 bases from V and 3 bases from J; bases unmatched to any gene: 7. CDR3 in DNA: TGTGCCAGCAGTTCCGGGACTAGCGGCCTCTACGAGCAGTACGTC. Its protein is CASSSGTSGLYEQYV.

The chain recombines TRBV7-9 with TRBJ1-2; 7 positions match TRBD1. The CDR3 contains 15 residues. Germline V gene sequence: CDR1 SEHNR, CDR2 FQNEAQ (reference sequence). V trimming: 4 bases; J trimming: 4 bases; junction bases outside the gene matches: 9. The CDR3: CASSSSGTAIYGYTF. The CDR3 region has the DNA TGTGCCAGCAGCTCCTCCGGGACAGCTATCTATGGCTACACCTTC.

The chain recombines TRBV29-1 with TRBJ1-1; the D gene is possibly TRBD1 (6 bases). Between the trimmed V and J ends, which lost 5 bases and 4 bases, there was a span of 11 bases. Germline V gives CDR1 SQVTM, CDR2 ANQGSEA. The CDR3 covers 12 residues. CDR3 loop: CSVPRGSTEAFF. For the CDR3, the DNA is TGCAGCGTTCCCAGGGGTAGCACTGAAGCTTTCTTT. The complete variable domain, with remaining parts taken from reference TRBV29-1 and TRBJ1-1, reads SAVISQKPSRDICQRGTSLTIQCQVDSQVTMMFWYRQQPGQSLTLIATANQGSEATYESGFVIDKFPISRPNLTFSTLTVSNMSPEDSSIYLCSVPRGSTEAFFGQGTRLTVV.

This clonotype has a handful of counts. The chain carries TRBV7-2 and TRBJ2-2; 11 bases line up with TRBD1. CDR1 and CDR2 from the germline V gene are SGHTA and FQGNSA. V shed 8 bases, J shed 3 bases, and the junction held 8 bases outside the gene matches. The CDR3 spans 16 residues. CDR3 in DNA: TGTGCCAGCTTCGAACGGACAGGGGGCTACACCGGGGAGCTGTTTTTT. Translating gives CASFERTGGYTGELFF.

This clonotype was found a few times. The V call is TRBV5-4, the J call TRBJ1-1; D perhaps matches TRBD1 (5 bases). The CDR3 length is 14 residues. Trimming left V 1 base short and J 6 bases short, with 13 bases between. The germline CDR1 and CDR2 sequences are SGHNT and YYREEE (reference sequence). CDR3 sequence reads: CASSLLGDRPEAFF. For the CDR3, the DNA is TGTGCCAGCAGCTTGTTAGGGGATCGGCCTGAAGCTTTCTTT.

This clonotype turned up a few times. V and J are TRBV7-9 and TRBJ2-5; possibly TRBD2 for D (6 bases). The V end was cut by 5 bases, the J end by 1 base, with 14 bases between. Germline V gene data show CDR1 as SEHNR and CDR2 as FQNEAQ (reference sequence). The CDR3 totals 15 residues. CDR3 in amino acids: CASSPIPGLQETQYF. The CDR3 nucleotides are TGTGCCAGCAGCCCCATACCGGGACTCCAAGAGACCCAGTACTTC.

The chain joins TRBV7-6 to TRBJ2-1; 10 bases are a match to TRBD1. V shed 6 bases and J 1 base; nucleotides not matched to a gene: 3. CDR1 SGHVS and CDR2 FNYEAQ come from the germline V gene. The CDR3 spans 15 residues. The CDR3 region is CASRGTGDSYNEQFF. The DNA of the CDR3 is TGTGCCAGCAGAGGGACAGGGGATTCCTACAATGAGCAGTTCTTC.

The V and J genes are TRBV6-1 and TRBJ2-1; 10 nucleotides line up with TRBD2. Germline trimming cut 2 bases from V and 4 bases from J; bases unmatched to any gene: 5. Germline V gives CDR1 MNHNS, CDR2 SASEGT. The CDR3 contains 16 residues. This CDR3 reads CASSEPSGGTYNEQFF. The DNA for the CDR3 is TGTGCCAGCAGTGAACCTAGCGGGGGTACATACAATGAGCAGTTCTTC.

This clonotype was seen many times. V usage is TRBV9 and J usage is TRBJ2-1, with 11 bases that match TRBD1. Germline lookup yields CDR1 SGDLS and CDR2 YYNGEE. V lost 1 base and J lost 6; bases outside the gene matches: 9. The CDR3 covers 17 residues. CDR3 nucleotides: TGTGCCAGCAGCGTAAGAGCCGGGACAGGGGGTTTCAATGAGCAGTTCTTC. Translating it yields CASSVRAGTGGFNEQFF.

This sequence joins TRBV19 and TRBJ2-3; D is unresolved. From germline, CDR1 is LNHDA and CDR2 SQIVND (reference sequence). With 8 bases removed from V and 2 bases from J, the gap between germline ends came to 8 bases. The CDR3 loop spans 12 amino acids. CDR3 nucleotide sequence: TGTGCCAGTGGGCAGACCACAGATACGCAGTATTTT. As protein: CASGQTTDTQYF.

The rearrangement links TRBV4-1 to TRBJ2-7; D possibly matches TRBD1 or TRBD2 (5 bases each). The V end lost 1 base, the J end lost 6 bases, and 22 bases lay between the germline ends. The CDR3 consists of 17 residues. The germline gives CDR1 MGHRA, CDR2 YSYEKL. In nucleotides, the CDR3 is TGCGCCAGCAGCCAAGTGGGTTTGGGGACCCACGAAGGCGAGCAGTACTTC. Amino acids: CASSQVGLGTHEGEQYF.

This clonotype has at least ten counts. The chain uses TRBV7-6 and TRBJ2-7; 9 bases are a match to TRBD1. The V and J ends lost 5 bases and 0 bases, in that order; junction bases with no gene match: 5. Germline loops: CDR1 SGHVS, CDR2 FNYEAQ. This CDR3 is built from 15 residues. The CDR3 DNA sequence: TGTGCCAGCAGCCCCGGGACAGGGTTCTCCTACGAGCAGTACGTC. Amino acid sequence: CASSPGTGFSYEQYV.

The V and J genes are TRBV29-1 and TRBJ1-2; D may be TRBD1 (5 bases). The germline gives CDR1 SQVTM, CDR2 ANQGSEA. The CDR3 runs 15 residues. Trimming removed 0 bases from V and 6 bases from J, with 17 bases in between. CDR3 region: CSVEDLGAYLNGYTF. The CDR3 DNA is TGCAGCGTTGAAGATCTAGGGGCTTATTTGAATGGCTACACCTTC.

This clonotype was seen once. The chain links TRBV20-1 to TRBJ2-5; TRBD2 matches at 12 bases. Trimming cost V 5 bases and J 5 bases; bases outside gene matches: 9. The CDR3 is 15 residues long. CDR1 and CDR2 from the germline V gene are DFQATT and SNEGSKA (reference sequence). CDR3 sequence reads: CSAQRLAGVIETQYF. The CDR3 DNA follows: TGCAGTGCTCAACGACTAGCGGGGGTAATCGAGACCCAGTACTTC.

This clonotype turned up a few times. The CDR3 loop is CASSLGGGRMNTEAFF. CDR3 bases: TGTGCCAGCAGCTTAGGGGGAGGGCGGATGAACACTGAAGCTTTCTTT. The genes are TRBV13 and TRBJ1-1; the D is unclear. The V and J ends lost 0 bases and 0 bases respectively, with 11 bases between them. This CDR3 comprises 16 residues. Germline V gene lookup returns CDR1 PRHDT and CDR2 FYEKMQ (reference sequence).

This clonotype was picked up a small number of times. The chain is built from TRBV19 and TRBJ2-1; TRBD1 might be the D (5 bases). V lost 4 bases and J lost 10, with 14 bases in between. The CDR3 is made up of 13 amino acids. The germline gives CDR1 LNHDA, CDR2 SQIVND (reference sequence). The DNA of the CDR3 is TGTGCCAGTAGTAGGGGCTTACTCAACGAGCAGTTCTTC. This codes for CASSRGLLNEQFF.

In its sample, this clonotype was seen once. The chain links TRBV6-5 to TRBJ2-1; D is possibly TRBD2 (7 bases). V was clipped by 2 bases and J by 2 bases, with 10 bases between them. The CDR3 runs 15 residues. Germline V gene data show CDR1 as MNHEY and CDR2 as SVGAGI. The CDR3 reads CASSYMGGPYNEQFF. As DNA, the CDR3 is TGTGCCAGCAGTTACATGGGGGGGCCCTACAATGAGCAGTTCTTC.

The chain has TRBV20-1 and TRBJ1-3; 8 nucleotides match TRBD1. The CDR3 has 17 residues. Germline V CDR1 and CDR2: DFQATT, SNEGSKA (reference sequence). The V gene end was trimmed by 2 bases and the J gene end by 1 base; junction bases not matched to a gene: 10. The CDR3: CSARTRDRRFSGNTIYF. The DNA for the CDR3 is TGCAGTGCTAGAACACGGGACAGGAGGTTTTCTGGAAACACCATATATTTT.

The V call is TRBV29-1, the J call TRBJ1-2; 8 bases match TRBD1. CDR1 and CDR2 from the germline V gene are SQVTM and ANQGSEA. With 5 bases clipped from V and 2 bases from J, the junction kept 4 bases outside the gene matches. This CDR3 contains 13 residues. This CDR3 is CSVPGQENYGYTF. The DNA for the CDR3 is TGCAGCGTTCCGGGACAGGAGAACTATGGCTACACCTTC.

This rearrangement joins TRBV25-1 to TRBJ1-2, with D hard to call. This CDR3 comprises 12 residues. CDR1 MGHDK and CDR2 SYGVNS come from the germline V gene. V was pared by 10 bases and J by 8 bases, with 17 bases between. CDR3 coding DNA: TGTGCCATCCTGAACCTTGTAGGGGGCTACACCTTC. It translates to CAILNLVGGYTF.

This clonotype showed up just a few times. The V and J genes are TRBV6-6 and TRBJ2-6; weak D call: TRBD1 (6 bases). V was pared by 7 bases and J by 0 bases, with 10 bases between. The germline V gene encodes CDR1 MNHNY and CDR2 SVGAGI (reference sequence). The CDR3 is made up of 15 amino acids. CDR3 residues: CASIHRDSGANVLTF. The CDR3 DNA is TGTGCCAGCATACACAGGGACTCTGGGGCCAACGTCCTGACTTTC.

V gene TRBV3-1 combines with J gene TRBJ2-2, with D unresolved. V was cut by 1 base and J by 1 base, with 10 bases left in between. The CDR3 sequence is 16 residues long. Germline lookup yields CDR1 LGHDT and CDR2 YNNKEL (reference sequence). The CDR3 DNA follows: TGTGCCAGCAGCCAAGTAGTGACTTTGAACACCGGGGAGCTGTTTTTT. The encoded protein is CASSQVVTLNTGELFF.

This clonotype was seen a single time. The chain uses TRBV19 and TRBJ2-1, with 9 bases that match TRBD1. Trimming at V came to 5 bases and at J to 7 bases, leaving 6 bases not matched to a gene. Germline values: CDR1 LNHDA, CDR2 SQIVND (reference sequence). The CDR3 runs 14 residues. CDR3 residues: CASSVDRGGNEQFF. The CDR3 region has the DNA TGTGCCAGTAGTGTTGACAGGGGGGGGAATGAGCAGTTCTTC.